The 8 T cell receptor beta chains presented below share a single source sample, sequenced in a study of shared clonotypes between healthy human individuals. The protocol was immunoSEQ multiplex PCR, while the TCRdb copy is restricted to in-frame clones and leaves out a portion. The data show millions of clones, 90% to 95% seen once. Sequencing was carried out using naive CD4+ T cells sorted from blood. Stated subset: CD45RA+ positively selected. These receptors came from a man between 18 and 35 years old in good health.

The chain joins TRBV6-1 to TRBJ2-3, with D uncertain. V lost 2 bases, J lost 3 bases, and 15 bases lay in between. This CDR3 is 16 amino acids long. Germline values: CDR1 MNHNS, CDR2 SASEGT. DNA of the CDR3: TGTGCCAGCAGTGAATTTGCCCAGGTCGGGACAGATACGCAGTATTTT. This encodes CASSEFAQVGTDTQYF.

This chain connects TRBV2 to TRBJ1-1; D is undetermined. Trimming cost V 3 bases and J 1 base, with 9 bases left between them. The CDR3 spans 14 residues. CDR1 and CDR2 from the germline V gene are SNHLY and FYNNEI. The CDR3 nucleotides read TGTGCCAGCAGTGAGTTTGCAGCGAACACTGAAGCTTTCTTT. This translates into CASSEFAANTEAFF.

J is TRBJ1-4 and V is TRBV11-2; TRBD1 might be the D (6 bases). Trimming left V 5 bases short and J 8 bases short, with 18 bases between. Per germline, CDR1 SGHAT and CDR2 FQNNGV. The CDR3 contains 15 residues. The CDR3 region is CASSLGATGLEKLFF. The CDR3, as DNA: TGTGCCAGCAGCCTAGGGGCAACAGGGCTAGAAAAACTGTTTTTT. Filled out from reference TRBV11-2 and TRBJ1-4, the complete variable domain reads EAGVAQSPRYKIIEKRQSVAFWCNPISGHATLYWYQQILGQGPKLLIQFQNNGVVDDSQLPKDRFSAERLKGVDSTLKIQPAKLEDSAVYLCASSLGATGLEKLFFGSGTQLSVL.

The rearrangement uses TRBV6-5 and TRBJ2-2; D might be TRBD2 (7 bases). The CDR3 totals 13 residues. Per germline, CDR1 MNHEY and CDR2 SVGAGI. The V gene lost 2 bases and the J gene lost 13 bases, with 14 bases spanning the gap. The CDR3 loop reads CASSYREGEGLFF. CDR3 in DNA: TGTGCCAGCAGTTACCGTGAGGGGGAGGGGCTGTTTTTT.

This clone occurred once. This rearrangement joins TRBV6-5 to TRBJ2-1; 7 bases line up with TRBD1. With 6 bases clipped from V and 0 bases from J, the junction kept 5 bases outside the gene matches. This CDR3 has 15 amino acids. Germline CDR1 MNHEY, CDR2 SVGAGI. CDR3 sequence (DNA): TGTGCCAGCAGGGGGCCAGGGGGCTCCTACAATGAGCAGTTCTTC. Amino acids: CASRGPGGSYNEQFF.

The V and J genes are TRBV6-4 and TRBJ2-2; D not certain. CDR3 size: 13 residues. Deletions cut 4 bases from V and 7 bases from J, with 10 bases between. Germline values: CDR1 MRHNA, CDR2 SNTAGT. The chain's CDR3 is CASSVEMGGELFF. As DNA, the CDR3 is TGTGCCAGCAGTGTGGAAATGGGCGGGGAGCTGTTTTTT.

This clone occurred a few times. This chain uses TRBV2 with TRBJ1-2; D is possibly TRBD1 (5 bases). The CDR3 is 11 amino acids. V was shortened by 6 bases and J by 9 bases, with 11 bases between the two germline ends. Per germline, CDR1 SNHLY and CDR2 FYNNEI. For the CDR3, the DNA is TGTGCCAGCAGCGAGCAGGGTAGCTACACCTTC. It encodes CASSEQGSYTF.

The chain is built from TRBV10-3 and TRBJ2-1, with D hard to call. V lost 3 bases and J 5 bases, leaving 17 bases between the germline ends. CDR1 and CDR2 (germline): ENHRY, SYGVKD. The CDR3 contains 16 residues. This chain's CDR3 is CAISEGLGSKNNEQFF. The CDR3 DNA reads TGTGCCATCAGTGAAGGGCTCGGGTCTAAGAACAATGAGCAGTTCTTC.